Below are 16 T cell receptor beta chains sequenced from a single sample in a study of blood T cell repertoires in COVID-19. Libraries were prepared by immunoSEQ multiplex PCR; TCRdb keeps only in-frame clonotypes and omits some of them. The data show a few hundred thousand clones, around 83% seen once. The specimen sequenced was peripheral blood. The origin of the receptors is a woman aged 70-85 years with COVID-19, enrolled during active disease.

Remarks on this clone: The junction and the germline gene differ at one end; a read error may be behind it. The chain couples TRBV7-9 to TRBJ1-2; D call uncertain. This CDR3 region has 11 residues. Germline-derived CDR1 and CDR2 are SEHNR and FQNEAQ (reference sequence). The CDR3 DNA follows: TGTGCCAGCAGCTTAGCGGTGACAATCGAATTC. Residues: CASSLAVTIEF.

This clone was seen only a few times. The chain carries TRBV30 and TRBJ2-7; TRBD2 aligns across 11 bases. CDR1 GTSNPN and CDR2 SVGIG come from the germline V gene (reference sequence). V lost 3 bases to trimming and J lost 7 bases; unmatched junction nucleotides: 8. The CDR3 runs to 14 residues. CDR3 DNA: TGTGCCTGGAGGGTAGCGGGAGGGGATTTGGAGCAGTACTTC. Its translation is CAWRVAGGDLEQYF.

J is TRBJ2-2 and V is TRBV18; TRBD1 matches at 9 bases. CDR3 size: 16 residues. Germline values: CDR1 KGHSH, CDR2 LQKENI. The V gene end was trimmed by 4 bases and the J gene end by 3 bases; junction bases not matched to a gene: 6. This chain's CDR3 is CASSQQGALDTGELFF. Here the CDR3 DNA reads TGTGCCAGCTCACAACAGGGGGCATTGGACACCGGGGAGCTGTTTTTT.

The chain has TRBV12-3 or TRBV12-4 and TRBJ1-4; no definite D call. There are 12 residues in the CDR3. Between the trimmed V and J ends, which lost 1 base and 8 bases, there was a span of 5 bases. The CDR3 DNA follows: TGTGCCAGCAGTTTAGTCAGGGAAAAACTGTTTTTT. Amino acids: CASSLVREKLFF.

The gene calls are TRBV28 and TRBJ1-1; tentatively, D is TRBD1 (6 bases). Germline assignment: CDR1 MDHEN and CDR2 SYDVKM. The CDR3 has 14 residues. Between the trimmed V and J ends, which lost 8 bases and 0 bases, there was a span of 13 bases. DNA for the CDR3: TGTGCCAGCCTAAGAGGGGGGGTGAACACTGAAGCTTTCTTT. Its translation is CASLRGGVNTEAFF.

The chain has TRBV7-2 and TRBJ2-7; 7 bases match TRBD2. The CDR3 is 13 amino acids. Trimming removed 1 base from V and 4 bases from J; junction bases left unmatched: 1. CDR1 is SGHTA, CDR2 FQGNSA, per germline. The CDR3 is CASSLVGGYEQYF. CDR3 DNA: TGTGCCAGCAGCTTAGTGGGAGGGTACGAGCAGTACTTC.

V is TRBV7-2 and J is TRBJ1-5; perhaps TRBD1 as D (5 bases). CDR3 length: 14 amino acids. CDR1 SGHTA and CDR2 FQGNSA come from the germline V gene. V was pared by 5 bases and J by 5 bases, with 13 bases between. In DNA form, the CDR3 reads TGTGCCAGCAGCCCCGGGCAGGGCCATCAGCCCCAGCATTTT. Translation gives CASSPGQGHQPQHF. The full variable domain, in which reference TRBV7-2 and TRBJ1-5 provide the parts outside the CDR3, is GAGVSQSPSNKVTEKGKDVELRCDPISGHTALYWYRQSLGQGLEFLIYFQGNSAPDKSGLPSDRFSAERTGGSVSTLTIQRTQQEDSAVYLCASSPGQGHQPQHFGDGTRLSIL.

The chain couples TRBV28 to TRBJ2-3; TRBD1 aligns across 9 bases. The trim removed 6 bases at V and 7 bases at J, leaving 8 bases unmatched. Looked up from germline, CDR1 is MDHEN and CDR2 is SYDVKM. The CDR3 covers 14 residues. The CDR3: CASRPGQGRNTQYF. CDR3 coding DNA: TGTGCCAGCAGACCCGGACAGGGGAGGAATACGCAGTATTTT.

In regard to this clone: Different DNA sequences within this sample yield the same CDR3. The CDR3 spells CASIIGGRNTEAFF. The CDR3 DNA reads TGTGCCAGCATCATAGGGGGCCGGAACACTGAAGCTTTCTTT. J is TRBJ1-1 and V is TRBV28; 7 bases are shared with TRBD1. The CDR3 is 14 residues long. Germline CDR1 reads MDHEN; CDR2 reads SYDVKM. With V trimmed by 7 bases and J by 1 base, 6 bases remained unmatched.

This clone was found once. The rearrangement links TRBV6-5 to TRBJ1-6; D might be TRBD1 (6 bases). V was shortened by 2 bases and J by 9 bases, with 14 bases between the two germline ends. The germline V gene has CDR1 MNHEY and CDR2 SVGAGI. This CDR3 spans 15 amino acids. The CDR3 region is CASSYSRGSSSPLHF. Written as DNA, the CDR3 is TGTGCCAGCAGTTACAGCAGGGGATCAAGTTCACCCCTCCACTTT.

The chain couples TRBV29-1 to TRBJ2-3, with D possibly matching TRBD2 (6 bases). The CDR3 extends over 13 amino acids. V dropped 2 bases and J dropped 4 bases, with 10 bases sitting between them. Germline CDR1 SQVTM, CDR2 ANQGSEA. CDR3: CSVELLAADTQYF. The CDR3 nucleotides read TGCAGCGTTGAACTACTAGCTGCAGATACGCAGTATTTT.

This clone was seen a few times. The chain recombines TRBV7-9 with TRBJ2-5, with D possibly being TRBD1 (5 bases). CDR1 and CDR2 (germline): SEHNR, FQNEAQ (reference sequence). CDR3 length: 14 residues. V lost 5 bases and J 5 bases, leaving 15 bases between the germline ends. In nucleotides, the CDR3 is TGTGCCAGCAGCGCCCGACAGCCATTCGAGACCCAGTACTTC. Its protein product is CASSARQPFETQYF.

The V call is TRBV27, the J call TRBJ2-3, with TRBD2 identical over 11 bases. The CDR3 is made up of 17 amino acids. J lost 3 bases, V lost 5 bases, and 10 bases had no gene match. The germline CDR1 and CDR2 sequences are MNHEY and SMNVEV (reference sequence). The CDR3 region is CASSIFRLAGQTDTQYF. The CDR3 region has the DNA TGTGCCAGCAGTATTTTTCGACTAGCGGGACAGACAGATACGCAGTATTTT.

The chain combines TRBV6-2 or TRBV6-3 with TRBJ1-1; no reliable D call. CDR3 length: 15 amino acids. V lost 4 bases and J 1 base, leaving 13 bases between the germline ends. Germline V gives CDR1 MNHEY, CDR2 SVGEGT. DNA for the CDR3: TGTGCCAGCAGTTCCTTGGACTACCGGAACACTGAAGCTTTCTTT. It is translated as CASSSLDYRNTEAFF.

The V call is TRBV12-3 or TRBV12-4, the J call TRBJ1-6; D gene ambiguous. The germline V and J ends were trimmed by 3 bases and 12 bases, with 12 bases remaining between them. CDR3 length equals 13 residues. The CDR3 reads CASSLEAARPLHF. CDR3 DNA: TGTGCCAGCAGTTTGGAGGCGGCGAGACCCCTCCACTTT.

The gene calls are TRBV30 and TRBJ1-1; no clear D gene. The CDR3 has 14 residues. V lost 3 bases, J lost 4 bases, and 15 bases lay in between. Germline V gene sequence: CDR1 GTSNPN, CDR2 SVGIG (reference sequence). CDR3 bases: TGTGCCTGGAGGAGTCTAGGGCTAGCCACTGAAGCTTTCTTT. It encodes CAWRSLGLATEAFF.